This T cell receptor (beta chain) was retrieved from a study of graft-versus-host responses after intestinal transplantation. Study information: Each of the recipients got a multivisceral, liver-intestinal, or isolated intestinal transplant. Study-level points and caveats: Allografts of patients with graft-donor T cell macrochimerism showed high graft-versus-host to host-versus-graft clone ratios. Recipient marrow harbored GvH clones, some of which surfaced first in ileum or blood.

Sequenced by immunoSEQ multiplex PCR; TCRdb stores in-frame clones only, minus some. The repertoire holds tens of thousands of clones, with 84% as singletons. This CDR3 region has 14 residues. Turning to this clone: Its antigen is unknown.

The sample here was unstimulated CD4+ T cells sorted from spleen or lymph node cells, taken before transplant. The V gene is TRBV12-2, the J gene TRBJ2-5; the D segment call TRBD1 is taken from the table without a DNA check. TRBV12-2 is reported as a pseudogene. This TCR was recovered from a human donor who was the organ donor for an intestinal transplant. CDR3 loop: CASRLANRQETQYF. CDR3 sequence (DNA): TGTGCAAGTCGCTTAGCGAACAGGCAAGAGACCCAGTACTTC.